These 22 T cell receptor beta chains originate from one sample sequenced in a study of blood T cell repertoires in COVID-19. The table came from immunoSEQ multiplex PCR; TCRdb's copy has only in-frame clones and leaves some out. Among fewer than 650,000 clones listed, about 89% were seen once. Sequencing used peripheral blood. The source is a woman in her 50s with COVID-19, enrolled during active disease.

CDR3 nucleotide sequence: TGCGCCAGCAGCCAAGATCCGGCAGCGGTAATGGTTTTCTTT. This translates into CASSQDPAAVMVFF. The gene calls are TRBV4-1 and TRBJ1-1; D ambiguous. Per the germline V gene, CDR1 is MGHRA and CDR2 is YSYEKL. The CDR3 consists of 14 residues. With 0 bases removed from V and 13 bases from J, the gap between germline ends came to 18 bases.

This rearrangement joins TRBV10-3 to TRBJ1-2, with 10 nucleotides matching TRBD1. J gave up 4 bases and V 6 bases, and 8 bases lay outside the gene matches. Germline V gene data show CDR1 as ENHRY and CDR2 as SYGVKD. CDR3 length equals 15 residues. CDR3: CAIRLDRGSIYGYTF. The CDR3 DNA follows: TGTGCCATCAGACTGGACAGGGGGAGTATCTATGGCTACACCTTC.

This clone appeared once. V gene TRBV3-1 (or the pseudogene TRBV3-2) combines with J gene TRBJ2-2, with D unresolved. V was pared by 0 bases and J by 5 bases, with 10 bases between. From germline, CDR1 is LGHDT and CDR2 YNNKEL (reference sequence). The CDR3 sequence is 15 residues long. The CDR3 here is CASSQDPLETGELFF. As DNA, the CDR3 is TGTGCCAGCAGCCAAGACCCCCTAGAAACCGGGGAGCTGTTTTTT.

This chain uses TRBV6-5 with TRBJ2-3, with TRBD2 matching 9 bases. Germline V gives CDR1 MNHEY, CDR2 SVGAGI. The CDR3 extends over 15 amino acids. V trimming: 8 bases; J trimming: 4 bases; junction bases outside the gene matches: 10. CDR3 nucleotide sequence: TGTGCCAGCGTCAGTGTAGCGGGGGCGTCAGATACGCAGTATTTT. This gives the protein CASVSVAGASDTQYF.

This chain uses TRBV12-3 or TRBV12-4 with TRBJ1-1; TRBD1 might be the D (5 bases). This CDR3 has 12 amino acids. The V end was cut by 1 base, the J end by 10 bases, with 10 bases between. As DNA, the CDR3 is TGTGCCAGCAGTTTAGAGGCGGGGGGAGCTTTCTTT. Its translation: CASSLEAGGAFF.

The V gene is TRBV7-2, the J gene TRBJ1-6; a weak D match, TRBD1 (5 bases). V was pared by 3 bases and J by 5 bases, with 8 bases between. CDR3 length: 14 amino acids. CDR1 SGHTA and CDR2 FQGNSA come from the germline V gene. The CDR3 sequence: CASSFPRDNSPLHF. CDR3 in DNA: TGTGCCAGCAGCTTTCCCAGGGATAATTCACCCCTCCACTTT.

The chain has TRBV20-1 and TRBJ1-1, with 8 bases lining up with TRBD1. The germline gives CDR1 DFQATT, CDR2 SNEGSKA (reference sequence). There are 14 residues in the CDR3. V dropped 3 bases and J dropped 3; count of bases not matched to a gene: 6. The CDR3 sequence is CSASQGARDTEAFF. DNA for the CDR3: TGCAGTGCTAGTCAGGGGGCAAGGGACACTGAAGCTTTCTTT.

CDR3: CASTPPDRGTDTQYF. Here the CDR3 DNA reads TGTGCCAGCACCCCCCCCGACAGGGGCACAGATACGCAGTATTTT. J is TRBJ2-3 and V is TRBV6-5; 7 nucleotides match TRBD1. The J segment lost 1 base and the V segment lost 7 bases, leaving 8 bases of the junction unmatched. Germline assignment: CDR1 MNHEY and CDR2 SVGAGI. CDR3 length equals 15 residues.

The CDR3 loop is CASSLWAQNTEAFF. The CDR3 bases are TGTGCCAGCAGTTTATGGGCGCAGAACACTGAAGCTTTCTTT. The V gene is TRBV27, the J gene TRBJ1-1, with D hard to call. Germline V gives CDR1 MNHEY, CDR2 SMNVEV (reference sequence). The CDR3 loop spans 14 amino acids. Between the trimmed V and J ends, which lost 1 base and 1 base, there was a span of 7 bases.

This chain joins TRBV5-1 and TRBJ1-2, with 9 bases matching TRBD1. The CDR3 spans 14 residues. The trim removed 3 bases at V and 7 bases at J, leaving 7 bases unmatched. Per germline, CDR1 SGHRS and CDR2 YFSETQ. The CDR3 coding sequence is TGCGCCAGCAGCTGGGGACAGGGTACCCCTGGCTACACCTTC. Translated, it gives CASSWGQGTPGYTF.

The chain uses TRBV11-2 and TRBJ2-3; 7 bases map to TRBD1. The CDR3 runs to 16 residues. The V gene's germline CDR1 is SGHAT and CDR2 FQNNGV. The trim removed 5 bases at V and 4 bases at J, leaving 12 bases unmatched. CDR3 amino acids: CASSEHRGAVADTQYF. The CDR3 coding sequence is TGTGCCAGCAGCGAACACAGGGGCGCGGTGGCAGATACGCAGTATTTT.

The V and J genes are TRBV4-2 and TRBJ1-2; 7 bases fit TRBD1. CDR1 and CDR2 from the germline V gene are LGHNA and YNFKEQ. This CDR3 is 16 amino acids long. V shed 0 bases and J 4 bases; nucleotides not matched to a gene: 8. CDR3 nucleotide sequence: TGTGCCAGCAGCCAAGACCAGGGACAGAAGGGCTATGGCTACACCTTC. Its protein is CASSQDQGQKGYGYTF.

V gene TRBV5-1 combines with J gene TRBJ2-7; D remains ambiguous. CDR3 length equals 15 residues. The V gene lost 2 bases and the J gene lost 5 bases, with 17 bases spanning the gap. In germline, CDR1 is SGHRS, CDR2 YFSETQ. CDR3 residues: CASSLGQVETDEQYF. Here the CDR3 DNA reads TGCGCCAGCAGCTTAGGCCAGGTAGAAACCGACGAGCAGTACTTC.

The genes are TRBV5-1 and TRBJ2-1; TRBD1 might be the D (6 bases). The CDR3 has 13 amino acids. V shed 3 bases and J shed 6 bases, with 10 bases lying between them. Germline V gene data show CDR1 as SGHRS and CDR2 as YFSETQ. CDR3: CASSSLGANEQFF. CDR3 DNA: TGCGCCAGCAGCTCCCTGGGGGCCAATGAGCAGTTCTTC.

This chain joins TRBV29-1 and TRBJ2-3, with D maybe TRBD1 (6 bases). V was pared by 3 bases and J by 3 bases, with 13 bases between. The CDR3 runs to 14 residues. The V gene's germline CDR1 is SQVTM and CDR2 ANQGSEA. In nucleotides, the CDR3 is TGCAGCGTTGAGTTGACAAGGGGGACAGATACGCAGTATTTT. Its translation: CSVELTRGTDTQYF.

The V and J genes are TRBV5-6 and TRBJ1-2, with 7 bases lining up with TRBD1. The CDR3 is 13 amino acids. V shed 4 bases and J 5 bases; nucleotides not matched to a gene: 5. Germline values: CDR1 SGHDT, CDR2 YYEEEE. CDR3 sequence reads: CASSPDREYGYTF. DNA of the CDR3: TGTGCCAGCAGCCCCGACAGGGAATATGGCTACACCTTC.

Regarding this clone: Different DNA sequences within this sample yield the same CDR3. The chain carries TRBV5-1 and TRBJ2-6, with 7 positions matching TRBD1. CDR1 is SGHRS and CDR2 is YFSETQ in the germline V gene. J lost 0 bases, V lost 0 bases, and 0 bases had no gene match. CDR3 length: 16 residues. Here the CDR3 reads CASSLGQGSGANVLTF. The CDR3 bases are TGCGCCAGCAGCTTGGGACAGGGCTCTGGGGCCAACGTCCTGACTTTC.

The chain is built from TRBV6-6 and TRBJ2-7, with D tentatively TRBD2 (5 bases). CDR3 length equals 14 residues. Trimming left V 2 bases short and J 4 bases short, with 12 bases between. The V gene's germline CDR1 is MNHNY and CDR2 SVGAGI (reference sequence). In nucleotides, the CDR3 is TGTGCCAGCAGTTACGGCTCTAGCCTGTACGAGCAGTACTTC. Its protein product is CASSYGSSLYEQYF.

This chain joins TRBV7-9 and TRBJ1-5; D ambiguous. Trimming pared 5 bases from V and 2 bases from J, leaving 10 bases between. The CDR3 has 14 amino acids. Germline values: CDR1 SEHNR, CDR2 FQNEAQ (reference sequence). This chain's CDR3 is CASSPVGGNQPQHF. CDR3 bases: TGTGCCAGCAGCCCTGTCGGGGGCAATCAGCCCCAGCATTTT.

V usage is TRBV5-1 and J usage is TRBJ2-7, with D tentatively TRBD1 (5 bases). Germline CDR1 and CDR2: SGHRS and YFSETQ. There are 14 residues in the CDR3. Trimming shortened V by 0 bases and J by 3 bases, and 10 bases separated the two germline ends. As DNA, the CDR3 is TGCGCCAGCAGCTTGGACTCAAGGGGCTACGAGCAGTACTTC. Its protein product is CASSLDSRGYEQYF.

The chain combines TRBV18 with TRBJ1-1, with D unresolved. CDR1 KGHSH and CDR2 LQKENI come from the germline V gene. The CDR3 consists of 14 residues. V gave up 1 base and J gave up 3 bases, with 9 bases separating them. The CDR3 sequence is CASSPLRGDTEAFF. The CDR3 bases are TGTGCCAGCTCACCACTCCGGGGAGACACTGAAGCTTTCTTT.

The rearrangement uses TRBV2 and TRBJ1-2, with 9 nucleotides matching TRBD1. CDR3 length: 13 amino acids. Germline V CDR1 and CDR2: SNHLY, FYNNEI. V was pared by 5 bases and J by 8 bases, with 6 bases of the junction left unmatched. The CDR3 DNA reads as TGTGCCAGCAGTACGGACAGGGGCGGGGGCTACACCTTC. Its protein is CASSTDRGGGYTF.